In this sample, the clone carrying this T cell receptor (beta chain) turned up many times. Its matching antigen is unknown. This CDR3 is built from 13 residues. Trimming removed 0 bases at V and 5 bases at J, with 8 bases between. Per the germline V gene, CDR1 is MGHRA and CDR2 is YSYEKL. This record belongs to a study of response to subunit inactivated influenza vaccine. TCRdb re-called the RT-PCR reads through MiXCR, storing one row per CDR3 protein. The sample carries about 610,000 distinct CDR3 sequences, about 14% recorded once. Study-wide results and limits: Only a handful of new T cells, the authors suggested, are recruited with each seasonal influenza vaccination.

J is TRBJ2-7 and V is TRBV4-1, with no clear D. The receptor comes from a man between 45 and 60 years old who received an inactivated influenza vaccine. The specimen comprised PBMCs from blood, sampled about 13 days after vaccination. The CDR3 sequence: CASSQEMWNEQYF. In nucleotides, the CDR3 is TGCGCCAGCAGCCAAGAAATGTGGAACGAGCAGTACTTC.